This TCR beta chain came from a study of T cell responses to AZD1222 COVID-19 vaccine. In the study overall: Second-dose groups at about 4 or about 12 weeks were pooled. The study, taken as a whole, reports: Most donors were white British, females outnumbered males, and clonal diversity was possibly underestimated.

The method was immunoSEQ multiplex PCR; TCRdb's version includes in-frame clones alone and lacks a portion of them. The repertoire includes roughly 77,000 clones, roughly 90% of them detected once, and roughly 5.2% sits in the top ten. The CDR3 sequence is 13 residues long. The germline V gene encodes CDR1 MNHNS and CDR2 SASEGT. Trimming took 3 bases from V and 8 from J, leaving 11 bases between them. To note about this clone: Its antigen is currently unknown.

This clonotype was sampled from an adult in good health. The chain carries TRBV6-1 and TRBJ2-1; D is possibly TRBD2 (6 bases). The input for sequencing was peripheral blood, taken on day 0 of AZD1222 vaccination. DNA for the CDR3: TGTGCCAGCAGTGACGGGACTGGCGATGAGCAGTTCTTC. Protein: CASSDGTGDEQFF.